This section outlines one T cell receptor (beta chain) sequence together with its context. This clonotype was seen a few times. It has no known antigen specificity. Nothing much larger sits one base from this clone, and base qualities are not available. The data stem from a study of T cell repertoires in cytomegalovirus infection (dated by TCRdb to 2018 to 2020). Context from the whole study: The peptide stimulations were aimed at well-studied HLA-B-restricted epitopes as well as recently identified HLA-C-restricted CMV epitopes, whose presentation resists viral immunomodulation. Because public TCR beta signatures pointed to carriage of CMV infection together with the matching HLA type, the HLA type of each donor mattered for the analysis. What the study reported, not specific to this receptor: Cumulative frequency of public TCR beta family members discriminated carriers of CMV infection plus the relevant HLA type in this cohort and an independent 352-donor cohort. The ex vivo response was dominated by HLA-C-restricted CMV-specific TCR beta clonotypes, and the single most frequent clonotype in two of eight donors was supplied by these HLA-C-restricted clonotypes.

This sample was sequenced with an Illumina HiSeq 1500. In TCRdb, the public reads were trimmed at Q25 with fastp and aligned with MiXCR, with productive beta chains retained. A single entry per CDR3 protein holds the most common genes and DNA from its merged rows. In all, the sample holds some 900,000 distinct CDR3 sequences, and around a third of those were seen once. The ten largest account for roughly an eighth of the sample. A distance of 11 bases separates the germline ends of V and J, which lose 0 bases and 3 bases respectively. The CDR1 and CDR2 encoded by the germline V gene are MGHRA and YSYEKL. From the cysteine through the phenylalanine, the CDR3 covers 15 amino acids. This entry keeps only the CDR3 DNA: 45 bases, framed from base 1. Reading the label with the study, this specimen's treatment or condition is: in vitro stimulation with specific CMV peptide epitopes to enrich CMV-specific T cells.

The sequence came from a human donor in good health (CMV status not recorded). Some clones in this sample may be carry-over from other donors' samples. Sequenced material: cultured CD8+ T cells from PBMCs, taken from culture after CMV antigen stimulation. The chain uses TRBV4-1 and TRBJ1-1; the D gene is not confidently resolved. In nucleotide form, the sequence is TGCGCCAGCAGCCAAGAATTCCGGGTTTACACTGAAGCTTTCTTT. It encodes CASSQEFRVYTEAFF.